This T cell receptor beta chain came from a study of CD8 T cells in ankylosing spondylitis. TCRdb re-called the 5' RACE reads through MiXCR, storing one row per CDR3 protein. Here the sample spans approximately 240,000 distinct CDR3 sequences, roughly a tenth being singletons. The CDR3 is 18 residues long. Germline V gene sequence: CDR1 SGHRS, CDR2 YFSETQ. Trimming stripped 7 bases from V and 6 bases from J, with 31 bases between. The sample holds many counts of this clonotype. This sequence joins TRBV5-1 and TRBJ1-2; TRBD1 might be the D (6 bases). The sample consisted of blood, either unsorted or a sorted T cell fraction (not recorded which). The TCR was taken from a male donor with ankylosing spondylitis or in good health (not recorded which). The chain's CDR3 is CASQRVARGVPIVDGYTF. DNA for the CDR3: TGCGCCAGCCAAAGGGTGGCGAGGGGGGTCCCCATCGTCGATGGCTACACCTTC.